The clone carrying this T cell receptor beta chain occurred a few times. Its cognate antigen is unknown. Trimming took 1 base from V and 0 from J, leaving 10 bases between them. This CDR3 is 17 amino acids long. Germline values: CDR1 LGHNA, CDR2 YSLEER. The sample is drawn from a study of Graves' ophthalmopathy and Graves' hyperthyroidism. Study results and limitations: The authors also found most expanded thyroid clonotypes above 0.001 frequency in blood. This model predicted ophthalmopathy progression (sensitivity 60% to 71%, specificity approximately 77%).

Amplifying from RNA transcripts, the study obtained TCR beta CDR3 regions. The workflow started with a first-round RT-PCR run with HTBI primers and then moved on to a second-round multiplex PCR. TCRdb independently ran MiXCR on the multiplex PCR reads; one entry per CDR3 protein. The table shows a few hundred thousand distinct CDR3 sequences, with roughly 17% occurring only once. Clinical symptoms, serum thyroxine, TRAb, thyroid ultrasound and orbital computed tomography determined diagnosis. Sequenced input: peripheral blood. This TCR was recovered from an adult woman with stable Graves' hyperthyroidism. This chain connects TRBV4-3 to TRBJ2-6; no clear D gene. CDR3 in amino acids: CASSQARSGSGANVLTF. DNA for the CDR3: TGCGCCAGCAGCCAAGCAAGGTCGGGCTCTGGGGCCAACGTCCTGACTTTC.